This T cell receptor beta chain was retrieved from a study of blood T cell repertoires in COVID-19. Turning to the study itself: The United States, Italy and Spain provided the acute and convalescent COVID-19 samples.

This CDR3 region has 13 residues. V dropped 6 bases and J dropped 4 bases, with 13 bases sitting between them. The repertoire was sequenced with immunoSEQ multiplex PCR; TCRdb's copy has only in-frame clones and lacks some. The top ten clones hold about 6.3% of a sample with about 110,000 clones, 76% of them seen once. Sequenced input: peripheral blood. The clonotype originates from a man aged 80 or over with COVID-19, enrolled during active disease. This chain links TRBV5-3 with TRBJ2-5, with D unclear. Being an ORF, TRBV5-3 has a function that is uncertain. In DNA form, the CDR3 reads TGTGCCAGAAAACCGATCCCGGGAGAGACCCAGTACTTC. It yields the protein CARKPIPGETQYF.